The entry below describes one T cell receptor beta chain. CDR1 is SGHVS and CDR2 is FNYEAQ in the germline V gene. The length of the CDR3 is 18 residues. This specimen comes from a study of T cells expressing NK-cell markers. Reprocessing the 5' RACE reads, TCRdb reports a single entry for every CDR3 protein and omits DNA. The sample features around 380,000 distinct CDR3 sequences, with about 10% in its top ten. Sequencing was done on a sample of blood T cells: a sorted CD56 or NKG2C T cell subset, CD4+ or CD8+ T cells, or bulk PBMC T cells (not recorded which). The chain couples TRBV7-6 to TRBJ2-1; the TCRdb call, TRBD2, lacks DNA for checking. The source is a woman aged 45-65 years in good health. This CDR3 is CASSSRPILAGGPNEQFF.